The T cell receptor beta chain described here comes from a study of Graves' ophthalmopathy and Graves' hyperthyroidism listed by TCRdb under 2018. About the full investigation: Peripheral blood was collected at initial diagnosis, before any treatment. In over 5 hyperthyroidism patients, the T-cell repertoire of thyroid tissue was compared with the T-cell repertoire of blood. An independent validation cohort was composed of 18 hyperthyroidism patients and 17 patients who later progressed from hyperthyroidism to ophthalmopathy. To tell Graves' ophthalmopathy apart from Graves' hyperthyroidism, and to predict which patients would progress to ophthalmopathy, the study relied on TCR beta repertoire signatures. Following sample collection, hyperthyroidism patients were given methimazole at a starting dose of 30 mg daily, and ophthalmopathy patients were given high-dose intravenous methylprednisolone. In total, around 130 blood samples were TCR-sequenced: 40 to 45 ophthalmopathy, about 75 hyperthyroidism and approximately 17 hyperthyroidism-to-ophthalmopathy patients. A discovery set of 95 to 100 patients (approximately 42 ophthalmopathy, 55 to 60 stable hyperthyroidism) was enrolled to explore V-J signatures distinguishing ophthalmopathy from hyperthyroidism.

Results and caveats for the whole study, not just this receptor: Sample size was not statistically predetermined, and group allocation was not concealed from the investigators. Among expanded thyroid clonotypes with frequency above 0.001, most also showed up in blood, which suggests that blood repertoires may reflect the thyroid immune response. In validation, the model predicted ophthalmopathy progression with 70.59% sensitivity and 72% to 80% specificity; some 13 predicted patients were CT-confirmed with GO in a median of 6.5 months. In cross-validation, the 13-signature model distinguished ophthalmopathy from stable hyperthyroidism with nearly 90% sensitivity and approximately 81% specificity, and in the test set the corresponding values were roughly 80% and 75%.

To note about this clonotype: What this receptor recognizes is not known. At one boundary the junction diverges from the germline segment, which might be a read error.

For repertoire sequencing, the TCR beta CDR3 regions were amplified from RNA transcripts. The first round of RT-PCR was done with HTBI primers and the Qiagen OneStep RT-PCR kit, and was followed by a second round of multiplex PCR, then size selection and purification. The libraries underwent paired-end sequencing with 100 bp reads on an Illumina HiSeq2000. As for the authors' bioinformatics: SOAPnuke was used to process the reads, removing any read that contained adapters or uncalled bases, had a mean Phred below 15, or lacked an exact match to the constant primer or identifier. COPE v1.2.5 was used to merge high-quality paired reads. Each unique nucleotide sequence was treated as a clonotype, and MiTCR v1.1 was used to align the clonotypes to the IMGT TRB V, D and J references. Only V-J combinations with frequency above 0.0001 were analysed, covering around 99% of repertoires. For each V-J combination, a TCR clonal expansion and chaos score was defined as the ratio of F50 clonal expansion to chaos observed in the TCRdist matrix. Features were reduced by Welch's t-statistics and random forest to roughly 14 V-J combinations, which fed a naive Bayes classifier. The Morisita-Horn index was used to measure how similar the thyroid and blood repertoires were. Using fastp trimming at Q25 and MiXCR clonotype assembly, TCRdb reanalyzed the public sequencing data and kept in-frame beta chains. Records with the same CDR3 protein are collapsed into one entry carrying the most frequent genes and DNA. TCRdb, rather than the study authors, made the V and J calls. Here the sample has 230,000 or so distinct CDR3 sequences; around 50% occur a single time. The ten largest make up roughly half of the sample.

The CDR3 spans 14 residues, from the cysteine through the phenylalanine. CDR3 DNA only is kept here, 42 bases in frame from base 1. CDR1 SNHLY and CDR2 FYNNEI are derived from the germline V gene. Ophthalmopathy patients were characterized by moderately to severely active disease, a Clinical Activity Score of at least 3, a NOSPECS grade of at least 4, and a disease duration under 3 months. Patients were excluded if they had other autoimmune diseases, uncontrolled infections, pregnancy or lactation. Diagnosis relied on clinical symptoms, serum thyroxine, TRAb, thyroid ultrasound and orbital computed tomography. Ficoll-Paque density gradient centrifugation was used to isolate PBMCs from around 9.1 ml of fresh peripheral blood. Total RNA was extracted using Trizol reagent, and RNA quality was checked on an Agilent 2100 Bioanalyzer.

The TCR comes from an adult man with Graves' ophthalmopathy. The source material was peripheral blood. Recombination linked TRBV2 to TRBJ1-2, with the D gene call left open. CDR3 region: CASSSRAPGYGHTF. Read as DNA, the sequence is TGTGCCAGCAGTTCCCGGGCCCCGGGCTATGGCCACACCTTC.